The 15 T cell receptor beta chains below were found in one sample sequenced in a study of OX40 agonist ivuxolimab in advanced cancers. The assay was immunoSEQ multiplex PCR, and TCRdb's table has in-frame clones only and misses some. The data contain roughly 80,000 clones, about 91% of them singletons. Sequencing was performed on CD4+ or CD8+ T cells sorted from blood, taken in a trial of the OX40 agonist ivuxolimab. All receptors come from an adult with an advanced solid tumor such as melanoma, head and neck, liver or kidney cancer.

The chain combines TRBV10-3 with TRBJ2-7, with 8 nucleotides matching TRBD2. The junction had 7 bases not matched to a gene; V was cut back by 6 bases and J by 6 bases. Germline V gene data show CDR1 as ENHRY and CDR2 as SYGVKD. This CDR3 has 13 amino acids. The CDR3: CAISGGDWGEQYF. The CDR3 DNA reads as TGTGCCATCAGCGGGGGGGACTGGGGCGAGCAGTACTTC.

The rearrangement uses TRBV19 and TRBJ2-7; D gene unclear. CDR3 length: 13 amino acids. Germline V lookup: CDR1 LNHDA, CDR2 SQIVND (reference sequence). Deletions cut 5 bases from V and 2 bases from J, with 10 bases between. In DNA, the CDR3 is TGTGCCAGTAGTGCCGACACCGCCTACGAGCAGTACTTC. As protein: CASSADTAYEQYF.

The CDR3 nucleotides read TGTGCAAGTCGCTGCAAGCGGGAGCGACCCTACAATGAGCAGTTCTTC. Its protein product is CASRCKRERPYNEQFF. The V call is TRBV12-2, the J call TRBJ2-1; the table calls TRBD2, which could not be checked here. TRBV12-2 is marked as a pseudogene. This CDR3 is 16 amino acids long.

The V call is TRBV7-2, the J call TRBJ1-5, with 8 bases fitting TRBD1. In germline, CDR1 is SGHTA, CDR2 FQGNSA. Trimming cost V 5 bases and J 3 bases; bases outside gene matches: 6. This CDR3 is built from 15 residues. As DNA, the CDR3 is TGTGCCAGCAGCAGAGGACAGGGTCACAATCAGCCCCAGCATTTT. Translating gives CASSRGQGHNQPQHF.

The rearrangement joins TRBV9 to TRBJ2-1; the match to TRBD1 covers 10 bases. Germline CDR1 is SGDLS and CDR2 is YYNGEE. The CDR3 totals 19 residues. Germline trimming cut 3 bases from V and 2 bases from J; bases unmatched to any gene: 14. CDR3 sequence reads: CASSGGTGVANGAYNEQFF. The CDR3, as DNA: TGTGCCAGCAGCGGCGGGACAGGGGTAGCTAATGGGGCCTACAATGAGCAGTTCTTC.

This clone was counted a single time. V and J are TRBV10-3 and TRBJ1-5; weak D call: TRBD1 (6 bases). Germline loops: CDR1 ENHRY, CDR2 SYGVKD. The CDR3 has 16 residues. Trimming cost V 0 bases and J 4 bases, with 13 bases left between them. The CDR3 region has the DNA TGTGCCATCAGTGAGTCGAGCGCAGGGGAGAATCAGCCCCAGCATTTT. It codes for CAISESSAGENQPQHF.

The chain is built from TRBV10-3 and TRBJ2-3, with no clear D. Germline V gene data show CDR1 as ENHRY and CDR2 as SYGVKD. Trimming took off 3 bases at V and 2 bases at J, with 12 bases between the two ends. This CDR3 is built from 15 residues. CDR3 sequence (DNA): TGTGCCATCAGTGATCAAAACAGCCACACAGATACGCAGTATTTT. Translating it yields CAISDQNSHTDTQYF.

V gene TRBV11-2 combines with J gene TRBJ1-2; no definite D call. The CDR3 length is 12 residues. From germline, CDR1 is SGHAT and CDR2 FQNNGV. Trimming left V 0 bases short and J 8 bases short, with 7 bases between. This CDR3 reads CASSLEFEGYTF. DNA of the CDR3: TGTGCCAGCAGCTTAGAGTTTGAGGGCTACACCTTC. Looking up the rest from reference TRBV11-2 and TRBJ1-2 gives the full variable domain: EAGVAQSPRYKIIEKRQSVAFWCNPISGHATLYWYQQILGQGPKLLIQFQNNGVVDDSQLPKDRFSAERLKGVDSTLKIQPAKLEDSAVYLCASSLEFEGYTFGSGTRLTVV.

The chain joins TRBV2 to TRBJ1-5; D gene unclear. The CDR3 loop spans 15 amino acids. V was shortened by 3 bases and J by 1 base, with 10 bases between the two germline ends. The germline V gene has CDR1 SNHLY and CDR2 FYNNEI. CDR3 DNA sequence: TGTGCCAGCAGTGAGGAGGGCCCCAGCAATCAGCCCCAGCATTTT. Protein product: CASSEEGPSNQPQHF.

V gene TRBV18 combines with J gene TRBJ2-1; TRBD1 matches 10 bases. Germline loops: CDR1 KGHSH, CDR2 LQKENI. The J segment lost 9 bases and the V segment lost 3 bases, leaving 5 bases of the junction unmatched. This CDR3 region has 14 residues. Here the CDR3 reads CASSPDRGQVEQFF. CDR3 sequence (DNA): TGTGCCAGCTCACCCGACAGGGGGCAGGTTGAGCAGTTCTTC.

J is TRBJ2-1 and V is TRBV5-4; the match to TRBD2 covers 7 bases. The junction had 7 bases not matched to a gene; V was cut back by 3 bases and J by 1 base. CDR3 length: 16 residues. CDR1 SGHNT and CDR2 YYREEE come from the germline V gene (reference sequence). The CDR3 loop reads CASSSGTTNSYNEQFF. The CDR3 DNA follows: TGTGCCAGCAGCTCCGGGACTACGAATTCCTACAATGAGCAGTTCTTC.

The rearrangement uses TRBV10-2 and TRBJ2-5, with D tentatively TRBD2 (5 bases). The CDR3 has 11 amino acids. Germline assignment: CDR1 WSHSY and CDR2 SAAADI. Deletions cut 0 bases from V and 11 bases from J, with 7 bases between. The CDR3, as DNA: TGCGCCAGCAGTGAGTCGTGGGAGCAGTACTTC. Amino acids: CASSESWEQYF.

The chain combines TRBV15 with TRBJ1-1; D gene ambiguous. The CDR3 has 13 residues. CDR1 and CDR2 (germline): LNHNV, YYDKDF (reference sequence). Between the trimmed V and J ends, which lost 2 bases and 0 bases, there was a span of 4 bases. The CDR3, as DNA: TGTGCCACCAGCAGACAAATGAACACTGAAGCTTTCTTT. Protein: CATSRQMNTEAFF.

This sequence joins TRBV20-1 and TRBJ1-2; D not resolved. Germline V gene sequence: CDR1 DFQATT, CDR2 SNEGSKA (reference sequence). V lost 4 bases to trimming and J lost 8 bases, with 11 bases between them. CDR3 length: 11 residues. The CDR3 protein is CSAMLGYGYTF. The CDR3 nucleotides read TGCAGTGCTATGTTGGGCTACGGCTACACCTTC.

The chain couples TRBV5-5 to TRBJ2-7; D not certain. The CDR3 has 13 residues. V was pared by 2 bases and J by 3 bases, with 9 bases between. Per germline, CDR1 SGHKS and CDR2 YYEKEE (reference sequence). The DNA for the CDR3 is TGTGCCAGCAGCTTCTGGCAGGTCTACGAGCAGTACTTC. This sequence encodes CASSFWQVYEQYF. The full variable domain, completed using reference TRBV5-5 and TRBJ2-7, is DAGVTQSPTHLIKTRGQQVTLRCSPISGHKSVSWYQQVLGQGPQFIFQYYEKEERGRGNFPDRFSARQFPNYSSELNVNALLLGDSALYLCASSFWQVYEQYFGPGTRLTVT.